This TCR beta chain was documented in a study of blood T cell repertoires in COVID-19. Background on the study: From T cells, B-cell-depleted T cells, or PBMCs came the material, which was cDNA or gDNA.

Libraries were prepared by immunoSEQ multiplex PCR; TCRdb keeps only in-frame clonotypes and omits some of them. Of tens of thousands of clones listed, roughly 86% are singletons. Germline assignment: CDR1 SEHNR and CDR2 FQNEAQ (reference sequence). The V gene end was trimmed by 4 bases and the J gene end by 8 bases; junction bases not matched to a gene: 6. The CDR3 is made up of 14 amino acids. The sequencing input was peripheral blood. This chain uses TRBV7-9 with TRBJ1-4; TRBD1 agrees at 8 bases. The receptor was derived from a man aged 35-49 years with COVID-19, enrolled during active disease. CDR3 in amino acids: CASSSSDRGEKLFF. CDR3 DNA: TGTGCCAGCAGCTCAAGTGACAGGGGCGAAAAACTGTTTTTT.